Following are 28 T cell receptor beta chains from one sample sequenced in a study of T cells in Graves' hyperthyroidism and ophthalmopathy. TCR beta CDR3 regions were amplified from RNA. RT-PCR in the first round (using the HTBI primer set) targeted the TCR CDR3. TCRdb recomputed calls from the multiplex PCR reads with MiXCR, one row per CDR3 protein. The table has about 180,000 distinct CDR3 sequences, less than 10% seen once. Sample: blood. The source is a young woman with Graves' hyperthyroidism that later progressed to Graves' ophthalmopathy.

About this clonotype itself: A much larger clone lies one base from this, so it may be a read error. This chain links TRBV6-1 with TRBJ2-3; TRBD2 matches at 9 bases. V lost 2 bases and J lost 4; bases outside the gene matches: 13. CDR3 length equals 18 residues. Germline CDR1 and CDR2: MNHNS and SASEGT. CDR3 residues: CASSESFRRGRVSDTQYF. The CDR3 DNA reads as TGTGCCAGCAGTGAATCATTTCGTCGCGGGAGGGTCTCAGATACGCAGTATTTT.

The rearrangement uses TRBV4-1 and TRBJ1-4; D uncertain. The V end was cut by 0 bases, the J end by 4 bases, with 9 bases between. Per germline, CDR1 MGHRA and CDR2 YSYEKL. The CDR3 runs 15 residues. CDR3 in DNA: TGCGCCAGCAGCCAAGATTTCTGGGGTAATGAAAAACTGTTTTTT. It encodes CASSQDFWGNEKLFF.

This clonotype was recorded many times. The chain employs TRBV25-1 and TRBJ2-3, with unresolved D. Germline CDR1 MGHDK, CDR2 SYGVNS. CDR3 size: 12 residues. Trimming removed 3 bases from V and 6 bases from J, with 7 bases in between. The CDR3 protein is CASSDQVDTQYF. CDR3 nucleotides: TGTGCCAGCAGTGACCAAGTGGATACGCAGTATTTT.

This clonotype has at least ten counts. This chain uses TRBV20-1 with TRBJ1-1, with D perhaps TRBD1 (5 bases). V shed 0 bases and J shed 7 bases, with 18 bases lying between them. CDR3 length equals 15 residues. Germline CDR1 and CDR2: DFQATT and SNEGSKA (reference sequence). CDR3 residues: CSARDIEGLGFEAFF. CDR3 coding DNA: TGCAGTGCTAGAGATATCGAGGGGCTGGGGTTTGAAGCTTTCTTT.

Comments on this clonotype: A much larger clone differs by one base, so this may be a read error. The chain recombines TRBV6-1 with TRBJ2-7; tentative D call: TRBD1 (7 bases). Germline CDR1 is MNHNS and CDR2 is SASEGT. Trimming removed 2 bases from V and 5 bases from J, with 16 bases in between. CDR3 length: 15 residues. CDR3 DNA sequence: TGTGCCAGCAGTGAATGGTGGCAGGGGGGTCACGAGCAGTACTTC. Protein sequence: CASSEWWQGGHEQYF.

This clonotype was recorded a few times. This sequence joins TRBV19 and TRBJ1-6; unclear D gene. This CDR3 is 13 amino acids long. From germline, CDR1 is LNHDA and CDR2 SQIVND (reference sequence). Trimming removed 3 bases from V and 8 bases from J, with 8 bases in between. Here the CDR3 DNA reads TGTGCCAGTAGTATTGGTGCGGATTCACCCCTCCACTTT. It specifies CASSIGADSPLHF.

The rearrangement links TRBV20-1 to TRBJ2-1; TRBD2 matches at 13 bases. Per germline, CDR1 DFQATT and CDR2 SNEGSKA (reference sequence). The CDR3 covers 19 residues. With V trimmed by 6 bases and J by 0 bases, 14 bases remained unmatched. The CDR3 loop reads CSANGAGLAGASSYNEQFF. In DNA form, the CDR3 reads TGCAGTGCCAACGGGGCTGGACTAGCGGGAGCGAGCTCCTACAATGAGCAGTTCTTC.

This clonotype has a handful of counts. The CDR3 loop is CASSIDYRTGELFF. The CDR3 nucleotides read TGTGCCAGTAGTATAGATTATCGTACCGGGGAGCTGTTTTTT. This chain links TRBV19 with TRBJ2-2; D is unclear. V was trimmed by 0 bases and J by 5 bases, leaving 7 bases between them. Germline V gene sequence: CDR1 LNHDA, CDR2 SQIVND (reference sequence). The CDR3 totals 14 residues.

This clonotype was recorded at least ten times. This chain connects TRBV12-3 or TRBV12-4 to TRBJ2-3; 7 bases line up with TRBD2. CDR3 length: 14 residues. The V gene end was trimmed by 8 bases and the J gene end by 6 bases; junction bases not matched to a gene: 11. The CDR3 DNA sequence: TGTGCCAGCGGGGATCGGCGGGAGAAGGATACGCAGTATTTT. Protein product: CASGDRREKDTQYF.

About this clonotype itself: Just one base apart from a much larger clone, this may be a read error. Given the absence of the conserved phenylalanine or tryptophan at the CDR3 end, a read error is likely. The chain recombines TRBV2 with TRBJ1-6; D is unresolved. Germline CDR1 and CDR2: SNHLY and FYNNEI. This CDR3 region has 16 residues. Trimming shortened V by 3 bases and J by 4 bases, and 13 bases separated the two germline ends. The CDR3 coding sequence is TGTGCCAGCAGTGAGGGCCCTAGGGATTATAATTCACCCCTCCACCTT. Amino acid sequence: CASSEGPRDYNSPLHL.

The chain carries TRBV15 and TRBJ1-3; D remains unclear. The CDR3 has 13 residues. The V end lost 0 bases, the J end lost 4 bases, and 4 bases lay between the germline ends. Germline values: CDR1 LNHNV, CDR2 YYDKDF (reference sequence). The CDR3 DNA is TGTGCCACCAGCAGAGAGGAAGGAAACACCATATATTTT. Translated: CATSREEGNTIYF.

This clonotype was recorded many times. The V and J genes are TRBV29-1 and TRBJ2-3; TRBD2 agrees at 10 bases. Trimming cost V 4 bases and J 6 bases; bases outside gene matches: 13. Germline loops: CDR1 SQVTM, CDR2 ANQGSEA. CDR3 length: 16 amino acids. The CDR3 region has the DNA TGCAGCGTTGTGTGGTGGCAGCGGGAGGGCCGCGATACGCAGTATTTT. Translated: CSVVWWQREGRDTQYF.

This clonotype occurred many times. V is TRBV7-8 and J is TRBJ2-7, with 7 positions matching TRBD1. Unmatched junction bases numbered 6, after V lost 0 bases and J lost 1 base. From germline, CDR1 is SGHVS and CDR2 FQNEAQ. This CDR3 is 16 amino acids long. CDR3 region: CASSLAGDSASYEQYF. The CDR3 bases are TGTGCCAGCAGCTTAGCAGGGGACAGCGCTTCCTACGAGCAGTACTTC.

Ten or more counts support this clonotype. This sequence joins TRBV7-8 and TRBJ2-1, with D possibly TRBD1 on 6 matching bases. The V end was cut by 6 bases, the J end by 3 bases, with 12 bases between. This CDR3 comprises 14 residues. Looked up from germline, CDR1 is SGHVS and CDR2 is FQNEAQ. CDR3: CASSSTGLYNEQFF. The CDR3 DNA sequence: TGTGCCAGCAGTTCGACAGGTCTCTACAATGAGCAGTTCTTC.

This clonotype was observed many times. V usage is TRBV19 and J usage is TRBJ2-1; weak D call: TRBD1 (6 bases). The length of the CDR3 is 15 residues. Per germline, CDR1 LNHDA and CDR2 SQIVND (reference sequence). The V and J ends lost 7 bases and 6 bases respectively, with 19 bases between them. DNA for the CDR3: TGTGCCAGTACCCAGGGGATAGGGGTGGCCAATGAGCAGTTCTTC. Protein sequence: CASTQGIGVANEQFF.

This clonotype was counted at least ten times. CDR3 residues: CASREGQGSGYTF. The CDR3 region has the DNA TGTGCCAGCAGGGAGGGACAGGGCAGCGGCTACACCTTC. The chain recombines TRBV2 with TRBJ1-2; 9 nucleotides align to TRBD1. Trimming took 6 bases from V and 8 from J; bases not matched to a gene: 7. The CDR3 length is 13 residues. The germline gives CDR1 SNHLY, CDR2 FYNNEI.

This clonotype came up many times. The CDR3 region is CASSLTSGRFETQYF. Written as DNA, the CDR3 is TGTGCCAGCAGCTTGACTAGCGGGAGATTTGAGACCCAGTACTTC. V usage is TRBV7-3 and J usage is TRBJ2-5; 12 bases are a match to TRBD2. Germline V gene lookup returns CDR1 SGHTA and CDR2 FQGTGA. V gave up 3 bases and J gave up 5 bases; unmatched junction bases: 4. This CDR3 is built from 15 residues.

The chain uses TRBV27 and TRBJ2-7, with D perhaps given as TRBD1 or TRBD2 (6 bases each). The germline V gene encodes CDR1 MNHEY and CDR2 SMNVEV (reference sequence). Trimming removed 9 bases at V and 4 bases at J, with 22 bases between. The CDR3 is 15 residues long. The CDR3 protein is CARGGSARDIYEQYF. CDR3 sequence (DNA): TGTGCCAGAGGGGGGTCGGCGCGGGACATTTACGAGCAGTACTTC.

V is TRBV4-1 and J is TRBJ1-2; 8 positions match TRBD1. The trim removed 4 bases at V and 8 bases at J, leaving 6 bases unmatched. The CDR3 has 13 residues. Germline lookup yields CDR1 MGHRA and CDR2 YSYEKL. CDR3 amino acids: CASSRPTGEGYTF. The DNA for the CDR3 is TGCGCCAGCAGCCGACCGACAGGGGAAGGCTACACCTTC.

This clonotype occurred many times. This sequence joins TRBV5-6 and TRBJ2-5; D uncertain. The V gene lost 2 bases and the J gene lost 5 bases, with 13 bases spanning the gap. The CDR3 has 14 residues. Germline CDR1 reads SGHDT; CDR2 reads YYEEEE. CDR3 sequence reads: CASSLGHPRETQYF. CDR3 DNA sequence: TGTGCCAGCAGCTTAGGCCACCCGAGGGAGACCCAGTACTTC.

This chain joins TRBV5-6 and TRBJ2-7; 8 nucleotides agree with TRBD1. CDR1 is SGHDT and CDR2 is YYEEEE in the germline V gene. The CDR3 is 15 residues long. Trimming at V came to 0 bases and at J to 5 bases, leaving 7 bases not matched to a gene. CDR3 in amino acids: CASSLGSGGWDEQYF. The CDR3, as DNA: TGTGCCAGCAGCTTGGGGTCAGGGGGCTGGGACGAGCAGTACTTC.

The V call is TRBV10-2, the J call TRBJ1-5; 7 bases match TRBD1. Losses at the gene ends were 4 bases for V and 7 bases for J; bases not matched to a gene: 25. The CDR3 runs to 20 residues. Germline-derived CDR1 and CDR2 are WSHSY and SAAADI. The chain's CDR3 is CASSAPLRQGWNTPPQPQHF. CDR3 in DNA: TGCGCCAGCAGTGCCCCCCTACGACAGGGCTGGAATACACCCCCCCAGCCCCAGCATTTT.

The sample holds a few counts of this clonotype. In DNA, the CDR3 is TGTGCCAGCAGCGACCAGGACAGGGGTTTAGAGACCCAGTACTTC. Its translation is CASSDQDRGLETQYF. The V gene is TRBV5-8, the J gene TRBJ2-5, with 9 bases identical to TRBD1. This CDR3 is 15 amino acids long. The germline CDR1 and CDR2 sequences are SGHTS and YDEGEE. Trimming removed 4 bases from V and 4 bases from J; junction bases left unmatched: 8.

This clonotype was seen many times. The chain is built from TRBV6-1 and TRBJ2-4; the D call may be TRBD1 or TRBD2 (5 bases each). Looked up from germline, CDR1 is MNHNS and CDR2 is SASEGT. The CDR3 extends over 17 amino acids. Trimming took off 4 bases at V and 5 bases at J, with 21 bases between the two ends. CDR3 protein: CASSGSGLWGFENIQYF. Here the CDR3 DNA reads TGTGCCAGCAGTGGATCGGGGTTGTGGGGGTTTGAAAACATTCAGTACTTC.

Concerning this clonotype: A much larger clone is a single base away; this may be a read error. The V call is TRBV3-1, the J call TRBJ1-6, with unresolved D. Looked up from germline, CDR1 is LGHDT and CDR2 is YNNKEL (reference sequence). Trimming took 4 bases from V and 0 from J, leaving 13 bases between them. The CDR3 has 17 residues. CDR3 coding DNA: TGTGCCAGCAGCCGAGAAGGTACCTCCTCCTATAATTCACCCCTCCACTTT. This sequence encodes CASSREGTSSYNSPLHF.

There are many counts of this clonotype. This chain connects TRBV30 to TRBJ1-1; D might be TRBD1 (5 bases). Germline V gives CDR1 GTSNPN, CDR2 SVGIG (reference sequence). The CDR3 has 12 amino acids. Trimming removed 2 bases at V and 5 bases at J, with 9 bases between. The CDR3 here is CAWSLGTTEAFF. Written as DNA, the CDR3 is TGTGCCTGGAGTTTGGGGACGACTGAAGCTTTCTTT.

This clonotype turned up a few times. The chain links TRBV20-1 to TRBJ2-7; TRBD1 matches 8 bases. Germline V CDR1 and CDR2: DFQATT, SNEGSKA (reference sequence). The CDR3 is 14 amino acids. The J segment lost 5 bases and the V segment lost 0 bases, leaving 6 bases of the junction unmatched. The CDR3 bases are TGCAGTGCTAGAGAACCGGACAGGGCGGACGAGCAGTACTTC. Translated: CSAREPDRADEQYF.

This clonotype has ten or more counts. V is TRBV30 and J is TRBJ2-1, with D hard to call. Germline V lookup: CDR1 GTSNPN, CDR2 SVGIG (reference sequence). Trimming removed 7 bases at V and 3 bases at J, with 16 bases between. This CDR3 spans 14 amino acids. In DNA form, the CDR3 reads TGTGCCTACCTGGGCAGGTTCAACTACAATGAGCAGTTCTTC. It is translated as CAYLGRFNYNEQFF.